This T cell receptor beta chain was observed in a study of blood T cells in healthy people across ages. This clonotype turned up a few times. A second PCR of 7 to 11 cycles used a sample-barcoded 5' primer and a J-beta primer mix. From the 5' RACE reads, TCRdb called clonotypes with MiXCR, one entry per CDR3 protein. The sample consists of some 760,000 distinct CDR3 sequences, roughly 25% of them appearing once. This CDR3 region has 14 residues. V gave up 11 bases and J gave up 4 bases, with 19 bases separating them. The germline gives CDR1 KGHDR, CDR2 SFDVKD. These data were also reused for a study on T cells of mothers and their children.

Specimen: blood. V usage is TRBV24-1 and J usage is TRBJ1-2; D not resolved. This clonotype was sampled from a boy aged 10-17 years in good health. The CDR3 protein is CAIIYGWPGYGYTF. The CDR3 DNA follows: TGTGCCATTATATACGGGTGGCCTGGCTATGGCTACACCTTC.